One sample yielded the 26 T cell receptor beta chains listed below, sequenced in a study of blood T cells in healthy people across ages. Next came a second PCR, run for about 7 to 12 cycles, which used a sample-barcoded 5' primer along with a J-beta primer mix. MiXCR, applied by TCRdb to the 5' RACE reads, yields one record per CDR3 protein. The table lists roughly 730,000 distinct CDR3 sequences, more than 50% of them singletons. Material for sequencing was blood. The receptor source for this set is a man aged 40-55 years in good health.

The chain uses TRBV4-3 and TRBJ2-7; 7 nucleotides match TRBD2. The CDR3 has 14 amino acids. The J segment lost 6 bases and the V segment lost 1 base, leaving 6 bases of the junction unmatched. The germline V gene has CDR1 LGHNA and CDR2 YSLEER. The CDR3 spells CASSQVTSVGEQYF. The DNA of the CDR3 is TGCGCCAGCAGCCAAGTTACTAGCGTGGGCGAGCAGTACTTC.

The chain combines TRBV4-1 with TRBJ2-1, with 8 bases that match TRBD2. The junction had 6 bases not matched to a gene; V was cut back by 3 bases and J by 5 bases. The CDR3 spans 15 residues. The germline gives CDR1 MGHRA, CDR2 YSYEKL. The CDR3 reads CASSHSGSSDNEQFF. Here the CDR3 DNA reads TGCGCCAGCAGCCACAGCGGGAGTTCGGACAATGAGCAGTTCTTC.

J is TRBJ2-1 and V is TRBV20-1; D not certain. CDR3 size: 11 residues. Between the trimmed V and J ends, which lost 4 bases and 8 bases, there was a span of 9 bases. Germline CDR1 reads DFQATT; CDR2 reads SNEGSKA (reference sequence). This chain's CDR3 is CSAMYPDEQFF. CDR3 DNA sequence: TGCAGTGCTATGTACCCCGATGAGCAGTTCTTC.

CDR3: CASSSLSGPLENEQFF. CDR3 bases: TGCGCCAGCAGCTCCCTGTCCGGACCTCTCGAAAATGAGCAGTTCTTC. The chain combines TRBV4-1 with TRBJ2-1, with unresolved D. The germline V gene has CDR1 MGHRA and CDR2 YSYEKL. The CDR3 is 16 residues long. The V gene lost 5 bases and the J gene lost 7 bases, with 21 bases spanning the gap.

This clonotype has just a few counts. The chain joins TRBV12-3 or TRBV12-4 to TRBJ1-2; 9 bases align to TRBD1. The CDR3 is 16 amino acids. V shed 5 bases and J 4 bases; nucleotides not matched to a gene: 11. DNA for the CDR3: TGTGCCAGCAGTATAAGACGGACAGGGGATGGCTATGGCTACACCTTC. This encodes CASSIRRTGDGYGYTF.

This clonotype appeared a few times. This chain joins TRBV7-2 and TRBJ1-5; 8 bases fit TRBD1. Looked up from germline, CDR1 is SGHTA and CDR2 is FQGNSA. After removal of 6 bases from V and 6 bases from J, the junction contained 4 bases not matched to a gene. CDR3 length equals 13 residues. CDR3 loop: CASSAGGSQPQHF. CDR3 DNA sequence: TGTGCCAGCAGTGCAGGGGGCAGTCAGCCCCAGCATTTT.

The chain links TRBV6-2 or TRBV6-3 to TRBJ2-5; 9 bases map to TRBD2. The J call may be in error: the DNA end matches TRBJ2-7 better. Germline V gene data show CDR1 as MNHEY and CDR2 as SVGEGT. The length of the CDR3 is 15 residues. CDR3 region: CASSSVASGNYEQYF. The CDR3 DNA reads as TGTGCCAGCAGTTCGGTTGCTAGCGGGAATTACGAGCAGTACTTC.

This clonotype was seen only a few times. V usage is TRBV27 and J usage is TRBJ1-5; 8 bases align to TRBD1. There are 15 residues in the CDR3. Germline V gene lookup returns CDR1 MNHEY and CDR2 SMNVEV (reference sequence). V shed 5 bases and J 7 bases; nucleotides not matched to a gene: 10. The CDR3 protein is CASSRGLSGGQPQHF. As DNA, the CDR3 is TGTGCCAGCAGTAGGGGTTTGTCAGGGGGCCAGCCCCAGCATTTT.

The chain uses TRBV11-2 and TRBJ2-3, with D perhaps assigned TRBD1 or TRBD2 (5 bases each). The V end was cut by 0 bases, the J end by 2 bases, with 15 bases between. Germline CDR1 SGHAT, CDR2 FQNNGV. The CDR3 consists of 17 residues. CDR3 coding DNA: TGTGCCAGCAGCTTAGAGGGTTGGGACCTAGACACAGATACGCAGTATTTT. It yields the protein CASSLEGWDLDTDTQYF.

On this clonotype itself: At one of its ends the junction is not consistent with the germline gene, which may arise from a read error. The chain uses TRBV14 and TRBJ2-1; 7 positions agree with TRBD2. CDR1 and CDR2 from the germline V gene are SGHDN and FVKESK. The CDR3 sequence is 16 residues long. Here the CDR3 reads CASSQASGISYSEQFF. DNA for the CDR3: TGTGCCAGCAGCCAAGCAAGCGGGATCTCCTACAGTGAGCAGTTCTTC.

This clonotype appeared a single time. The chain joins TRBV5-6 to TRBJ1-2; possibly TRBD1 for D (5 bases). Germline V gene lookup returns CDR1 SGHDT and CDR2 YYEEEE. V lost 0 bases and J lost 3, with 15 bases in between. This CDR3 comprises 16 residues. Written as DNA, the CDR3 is TGTGCCAGCAGCTTGGTTTGGCAAAGGGGCGACTATGGCTACACCTTC. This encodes CASSLVWQRGDYGYTF.

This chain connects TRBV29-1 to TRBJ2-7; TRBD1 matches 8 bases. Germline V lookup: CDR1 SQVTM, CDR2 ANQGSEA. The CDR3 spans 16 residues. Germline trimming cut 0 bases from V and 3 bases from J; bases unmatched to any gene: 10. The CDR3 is CSVEDPRQGRSYEQYF. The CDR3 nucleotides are TGCAGCGTTGAAGATCCAAGACAGGGGAGAAGCTACGAGCAGTACTTC.

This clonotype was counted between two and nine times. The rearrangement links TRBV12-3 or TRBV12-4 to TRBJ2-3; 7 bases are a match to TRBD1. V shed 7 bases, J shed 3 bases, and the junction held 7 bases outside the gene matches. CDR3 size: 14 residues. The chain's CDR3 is CASNYGTATDTQYF. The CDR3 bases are TGTGCCAGCAATTACGGGACAGCAACAGATACGCAGTATTTT.

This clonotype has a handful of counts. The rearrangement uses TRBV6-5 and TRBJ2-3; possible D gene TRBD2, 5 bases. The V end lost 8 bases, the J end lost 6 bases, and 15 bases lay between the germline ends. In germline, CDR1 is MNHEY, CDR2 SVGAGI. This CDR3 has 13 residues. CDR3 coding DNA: TGTGCCAGCTCCCACGAGGGAAGGGATACGCAGTATTTT. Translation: CASSHEGRDTQYF.

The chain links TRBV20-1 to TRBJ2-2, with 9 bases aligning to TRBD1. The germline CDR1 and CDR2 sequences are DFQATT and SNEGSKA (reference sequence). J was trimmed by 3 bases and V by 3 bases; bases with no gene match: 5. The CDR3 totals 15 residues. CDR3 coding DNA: TGCAGTGCTAGTATACGGGACAGGGACACCGGGGAGCTGTTTTTT. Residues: CSASIRDRDTGELFF.

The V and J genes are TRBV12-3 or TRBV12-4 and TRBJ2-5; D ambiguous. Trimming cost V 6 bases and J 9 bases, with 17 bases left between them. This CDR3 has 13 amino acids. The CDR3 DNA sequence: TGTGCCAGCAGGGAACATGATCATTGGGCCCAGTACTTC. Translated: CASREHDHWAQYF.

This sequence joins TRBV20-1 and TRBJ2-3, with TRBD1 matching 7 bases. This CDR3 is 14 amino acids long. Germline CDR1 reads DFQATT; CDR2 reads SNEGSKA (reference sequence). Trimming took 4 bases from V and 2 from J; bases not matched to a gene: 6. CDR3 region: CSANRDSNTDTQYF. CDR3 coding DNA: TGCAGTGCTAATAGGGACAGCAACACAGATACGCAGTATTTT.

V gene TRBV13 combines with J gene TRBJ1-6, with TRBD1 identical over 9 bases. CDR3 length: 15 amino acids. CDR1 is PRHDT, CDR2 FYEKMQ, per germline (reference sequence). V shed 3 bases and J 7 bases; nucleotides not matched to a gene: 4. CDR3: CASSFRDRVNSPLHF. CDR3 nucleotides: TGTGCCAGCAGCTTCAGGGACAGGGTAAATTCACCCCTCCACTTT.

The CDR3 sequence: CASSHTSPPAPGELFF. The CDR3, as DNA: TGTGCCAGCAGCCACACTAGCCCACCGGCCCCCGGGGAGCTGTTTTTT. V usage is TRBV6-2 or TRBV6-3 and J usage is TRBJ2-2; TRBD2 might be the D (6 bases). V lost 6 bases to trimming and J lost 6 bases, with 20 bases between them. The CDR3 has 16 amino acids. The germline CDR1 and CDR2 sequences are MNHEY and SVGEGT.

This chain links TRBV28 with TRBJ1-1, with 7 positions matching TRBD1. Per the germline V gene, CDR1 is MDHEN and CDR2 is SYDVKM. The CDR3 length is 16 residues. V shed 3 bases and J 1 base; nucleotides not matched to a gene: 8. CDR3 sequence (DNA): TGTGCCAGCAGTTTCCGGACAGGATCCACGAACACTGAAGCTTTCTTT. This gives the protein CASSFRTGSTNTEAFF.

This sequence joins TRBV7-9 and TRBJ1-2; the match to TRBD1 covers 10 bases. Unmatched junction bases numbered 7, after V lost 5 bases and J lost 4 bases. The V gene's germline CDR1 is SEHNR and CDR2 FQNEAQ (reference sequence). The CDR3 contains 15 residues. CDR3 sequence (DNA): TGTGCCAGCAGCCCCCCGGACAGGGGGGTCTATGGCTACACCTTC. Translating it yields CASSPPDRGVYGYTF. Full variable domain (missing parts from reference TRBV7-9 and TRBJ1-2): DTGVSQNPRHKITKRGQNVTFRCDPISEHNRLYWYRQTLGQGPEFLTYFQNEAQLEKSRLLSDRFSAERPKGSFSTLEIQRTEQGDSAMYLCASSPPDRGVYGYTFGSGTRLTVV.

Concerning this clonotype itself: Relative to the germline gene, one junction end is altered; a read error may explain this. CDR3 in amino acids: CASSLDLLTVGQNTEAFF. CDR3 bases: TGTGCCAGCAGCTTGGACCTATTGACCGTCGGACAGAACACTGAAGCTTTCTTT. V is TRBV5-1 and J is TRBJ1-1; tentatively, D is TRBD1 (5 bases). The CDR3 length is 18 residues. The germline V gene has CDR1 SGHRS and CDR2 YFSETQ.

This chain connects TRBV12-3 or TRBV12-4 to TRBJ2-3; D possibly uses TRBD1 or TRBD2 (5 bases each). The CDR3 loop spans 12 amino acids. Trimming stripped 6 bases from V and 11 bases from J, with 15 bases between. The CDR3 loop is CASSPPGRRQYF. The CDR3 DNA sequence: TGTGCCAGCAGCCCCCCGGGACGCCGGCAGTATTTT.

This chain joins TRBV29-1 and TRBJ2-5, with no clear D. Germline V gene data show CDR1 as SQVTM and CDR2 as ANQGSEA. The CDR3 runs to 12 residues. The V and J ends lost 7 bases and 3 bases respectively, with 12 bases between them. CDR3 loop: CSDALGEETQYF. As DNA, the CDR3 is TGCAGCGATGCCCTTGGGGAAGAGACCCAGTACTTC.

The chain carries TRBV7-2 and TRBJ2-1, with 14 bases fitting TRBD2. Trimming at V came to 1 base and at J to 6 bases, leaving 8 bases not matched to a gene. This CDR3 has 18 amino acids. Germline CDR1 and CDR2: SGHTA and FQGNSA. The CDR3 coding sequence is TGTGCCAGCAGCTTAGTTGGGGGGACTAGCGGGGGCTGCAATGAGCAGTTCTTC. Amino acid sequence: CASSLVGGTSGGCNEQFF.

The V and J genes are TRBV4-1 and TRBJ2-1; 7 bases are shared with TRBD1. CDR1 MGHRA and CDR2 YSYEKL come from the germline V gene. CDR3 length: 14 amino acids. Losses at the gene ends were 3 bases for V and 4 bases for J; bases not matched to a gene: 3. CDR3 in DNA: TGCGCCAGCAGCCAGAGACAGGGATACAATGAGCAGTTCTTC. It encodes CASSQRQGYNEQFF.